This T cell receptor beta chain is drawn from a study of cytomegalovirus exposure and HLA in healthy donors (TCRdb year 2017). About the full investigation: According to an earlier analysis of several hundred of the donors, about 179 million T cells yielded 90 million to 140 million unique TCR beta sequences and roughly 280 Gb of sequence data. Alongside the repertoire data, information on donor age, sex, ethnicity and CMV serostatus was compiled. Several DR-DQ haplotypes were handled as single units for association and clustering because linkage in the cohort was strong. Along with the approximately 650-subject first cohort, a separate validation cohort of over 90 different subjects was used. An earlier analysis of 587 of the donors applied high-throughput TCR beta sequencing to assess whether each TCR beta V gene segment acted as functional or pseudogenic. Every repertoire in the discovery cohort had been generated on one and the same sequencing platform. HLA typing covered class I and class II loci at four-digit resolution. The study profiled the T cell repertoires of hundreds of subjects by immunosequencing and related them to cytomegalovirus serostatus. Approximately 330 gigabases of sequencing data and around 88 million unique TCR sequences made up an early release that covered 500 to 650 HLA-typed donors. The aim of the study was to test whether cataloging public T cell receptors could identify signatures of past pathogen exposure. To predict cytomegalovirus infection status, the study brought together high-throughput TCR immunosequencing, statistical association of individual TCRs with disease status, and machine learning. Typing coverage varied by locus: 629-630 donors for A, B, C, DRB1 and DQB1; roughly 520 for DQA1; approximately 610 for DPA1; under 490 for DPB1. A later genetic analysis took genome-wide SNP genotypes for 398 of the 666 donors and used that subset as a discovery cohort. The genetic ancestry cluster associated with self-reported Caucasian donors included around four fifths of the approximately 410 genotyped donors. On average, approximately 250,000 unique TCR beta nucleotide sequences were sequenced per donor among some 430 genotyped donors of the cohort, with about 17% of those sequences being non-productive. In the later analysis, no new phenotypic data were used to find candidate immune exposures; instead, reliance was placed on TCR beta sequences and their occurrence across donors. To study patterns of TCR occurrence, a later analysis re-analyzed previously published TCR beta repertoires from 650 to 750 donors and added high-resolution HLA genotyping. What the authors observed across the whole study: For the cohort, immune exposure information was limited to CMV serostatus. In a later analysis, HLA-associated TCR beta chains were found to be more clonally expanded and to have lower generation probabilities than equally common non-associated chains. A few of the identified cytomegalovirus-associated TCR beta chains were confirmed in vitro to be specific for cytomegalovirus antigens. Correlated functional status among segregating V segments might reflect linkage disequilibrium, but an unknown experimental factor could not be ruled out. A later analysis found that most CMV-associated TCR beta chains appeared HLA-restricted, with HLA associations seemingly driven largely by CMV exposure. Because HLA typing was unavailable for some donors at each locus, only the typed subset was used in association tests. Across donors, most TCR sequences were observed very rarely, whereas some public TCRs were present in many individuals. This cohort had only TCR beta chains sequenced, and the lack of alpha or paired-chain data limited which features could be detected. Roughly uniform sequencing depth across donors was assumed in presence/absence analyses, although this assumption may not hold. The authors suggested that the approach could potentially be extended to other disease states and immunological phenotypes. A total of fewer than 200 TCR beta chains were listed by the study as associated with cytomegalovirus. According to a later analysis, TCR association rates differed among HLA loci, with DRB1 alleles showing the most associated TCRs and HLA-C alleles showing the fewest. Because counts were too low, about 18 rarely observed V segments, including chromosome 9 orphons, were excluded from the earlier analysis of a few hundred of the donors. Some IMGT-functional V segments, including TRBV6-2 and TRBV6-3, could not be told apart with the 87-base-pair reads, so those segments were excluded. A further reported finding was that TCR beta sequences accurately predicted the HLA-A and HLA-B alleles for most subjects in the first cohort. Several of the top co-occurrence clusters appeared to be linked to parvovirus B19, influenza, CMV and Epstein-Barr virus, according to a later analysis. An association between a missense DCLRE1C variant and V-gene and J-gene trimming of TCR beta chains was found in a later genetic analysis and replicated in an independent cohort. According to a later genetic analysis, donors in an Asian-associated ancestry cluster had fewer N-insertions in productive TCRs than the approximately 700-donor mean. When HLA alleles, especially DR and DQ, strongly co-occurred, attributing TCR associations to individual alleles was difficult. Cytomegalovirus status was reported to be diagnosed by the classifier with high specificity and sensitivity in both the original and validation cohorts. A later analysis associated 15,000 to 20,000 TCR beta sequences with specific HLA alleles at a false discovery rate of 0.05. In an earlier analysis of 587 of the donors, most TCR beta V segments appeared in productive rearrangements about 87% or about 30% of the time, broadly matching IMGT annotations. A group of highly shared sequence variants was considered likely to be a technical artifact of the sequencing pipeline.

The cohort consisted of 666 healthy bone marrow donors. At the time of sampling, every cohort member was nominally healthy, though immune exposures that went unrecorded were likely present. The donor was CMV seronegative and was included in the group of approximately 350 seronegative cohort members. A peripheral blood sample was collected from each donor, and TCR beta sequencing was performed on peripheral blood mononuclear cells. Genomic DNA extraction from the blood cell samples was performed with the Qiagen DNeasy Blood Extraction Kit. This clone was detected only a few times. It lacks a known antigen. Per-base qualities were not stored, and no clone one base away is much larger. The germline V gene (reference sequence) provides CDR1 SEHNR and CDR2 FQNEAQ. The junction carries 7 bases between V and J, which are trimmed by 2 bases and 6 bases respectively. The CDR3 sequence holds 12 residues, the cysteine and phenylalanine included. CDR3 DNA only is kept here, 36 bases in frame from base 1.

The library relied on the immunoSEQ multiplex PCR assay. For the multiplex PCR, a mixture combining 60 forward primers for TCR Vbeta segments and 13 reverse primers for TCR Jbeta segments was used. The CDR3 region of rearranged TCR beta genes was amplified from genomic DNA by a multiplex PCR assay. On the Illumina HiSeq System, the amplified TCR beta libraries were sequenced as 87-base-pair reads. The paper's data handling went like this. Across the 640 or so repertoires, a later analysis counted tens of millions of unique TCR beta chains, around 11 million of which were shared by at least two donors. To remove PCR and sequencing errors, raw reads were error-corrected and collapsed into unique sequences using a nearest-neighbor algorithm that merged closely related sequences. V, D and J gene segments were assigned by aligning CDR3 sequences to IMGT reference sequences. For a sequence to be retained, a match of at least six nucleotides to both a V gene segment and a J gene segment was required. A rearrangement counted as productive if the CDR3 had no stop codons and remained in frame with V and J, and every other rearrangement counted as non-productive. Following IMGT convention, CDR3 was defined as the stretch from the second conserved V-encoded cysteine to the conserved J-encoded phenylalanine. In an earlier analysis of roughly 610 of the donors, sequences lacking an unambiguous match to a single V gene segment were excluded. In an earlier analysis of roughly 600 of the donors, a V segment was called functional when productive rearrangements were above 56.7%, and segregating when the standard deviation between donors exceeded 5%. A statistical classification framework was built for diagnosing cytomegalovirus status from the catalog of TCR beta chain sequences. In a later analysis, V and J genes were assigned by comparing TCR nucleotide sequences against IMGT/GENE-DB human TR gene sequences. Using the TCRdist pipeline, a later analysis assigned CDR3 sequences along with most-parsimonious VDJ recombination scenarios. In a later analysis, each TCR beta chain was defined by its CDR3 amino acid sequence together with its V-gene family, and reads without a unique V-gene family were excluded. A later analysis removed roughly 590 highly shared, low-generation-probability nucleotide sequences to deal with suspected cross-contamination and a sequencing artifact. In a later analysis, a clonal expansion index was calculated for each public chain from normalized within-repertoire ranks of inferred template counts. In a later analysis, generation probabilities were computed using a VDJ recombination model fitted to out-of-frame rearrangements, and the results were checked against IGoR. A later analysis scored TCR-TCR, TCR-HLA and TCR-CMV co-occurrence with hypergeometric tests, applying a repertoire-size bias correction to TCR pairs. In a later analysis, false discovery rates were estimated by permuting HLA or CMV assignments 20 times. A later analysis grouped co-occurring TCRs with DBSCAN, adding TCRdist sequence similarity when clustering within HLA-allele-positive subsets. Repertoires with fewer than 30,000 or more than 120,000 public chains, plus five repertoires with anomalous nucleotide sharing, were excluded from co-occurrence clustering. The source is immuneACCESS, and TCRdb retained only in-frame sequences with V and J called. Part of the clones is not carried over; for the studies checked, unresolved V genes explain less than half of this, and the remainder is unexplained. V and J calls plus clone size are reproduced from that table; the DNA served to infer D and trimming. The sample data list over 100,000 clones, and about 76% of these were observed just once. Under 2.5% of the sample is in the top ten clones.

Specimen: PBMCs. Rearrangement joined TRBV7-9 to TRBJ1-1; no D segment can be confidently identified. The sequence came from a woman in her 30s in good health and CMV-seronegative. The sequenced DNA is TGTGCCAGCAGCTTAATCCTACCTGAAGCTTTCTTT. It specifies CASSLILPEAFF.